This T cell receptor beta chain was recovered during a study of blood T cell repertoires in COVID-19 (TCRdb year 2020). Some background on the complete study: The collaborator samples originated in the United States, Italy and Spain and spanned the acute and convalescent phases of COVID-19. The material from the prospective study consisted of cDNA or gDNA derived from T cells, B-cell-depleted T cells, or PBMCs. A de-identified subject ID, COVID-19 status, age in years and sex were almost always included in the sample metadata. Where available, HLA class I and class II types were taken from metadata supplied by the sample provider and were not determined by assay-based typing. Subjects who had been exposed to COVID-19, were actively infected with it, or had recovered from it provided the deeply sampled blood TCRbeta repertoires that made up the dataset. A freely available public database, intended as a resource for researchers studying the immune response to SARS-CoV-2, is where the repertoires were released. Samples came from the ongoing ImmuneRACE study (first 160 participants) plus 1,254 subjects from 6 global collaborators. Points the paper makes about the study in general: The quantity of clinical and demographic metadata differed by source and by participant and was supplied without curation.

TCRbeta CDR3 regions were amplified from genomic DNA using the immunoSEQ Assay, a bias-controlled multiplex PCR. In the original analysis: The number of nucleated cells in each sample was estimated from the amplification of reference gene primers within the assay. To quantify the absolute abundance of each unique TCRbeta CDR3 rearrangement, sequence reads were collapsed and filtered. For each sample, productive Simpson clonality was calculated by taking the square root of Simpson's diversity index across productive rearrangements. TCRdb took this table from immuneACCESS and kept in-frame rearrangements with V and J called. Such tables lack part of the clones; where checked against another copy, unresolved V genes explain under half of the gap, and the rest is unexplained. Clone size and V and J calls were adopted from that table, with D and trimming inferred from the DNA. In this sample the table shows about 160,000 clones, about 89% of which occur a single time. Together, the top ten hold about 2.6% of the sample.

As encoded in the germline V gene (reference sequence), CDR1 is LNHDA while CDR2 is SQIVND. V has 4 bases trimmed and J has 5 bases trimmed; junction bases matching no gene number 4. The CDR3 runs 15 amino acids, cysteine and phenylalanine included. Just the 45-base CDR3 DNA is kept, in frame starting at base 1. About this clone: Its antigen target is currently unknown. Per-base qualities were not stored, and no clone one base away is much larger.

Each collaborating institution followed its own protocols to collect whole blood in K2EDTA tubes. For TCRbeta analysis, collaborators shipped samples in one of three forms: frozen whole blood, isolated PBMCs, or DNA extracted from either of those sample types. The sample consisted of peripheral blood. The sequence joins TRBV19 to TRBJ1-6; 8 nucleotides in the junction match TRBD1. The receptor was isolated from a man in his sixties with acute or convalescent COVID-19. Here the CDR3 is given as CASSTGQGDNSPLHF. The nucleotides are TGTGCCAGTAGTACCGGACAGGGAGATAATTCACCCCTCCACTTT. With the rest looked up from the reference TRBV19 and TRBJ1-6 genes rather than sequenced, the full variable domain is DGGITQSPKYLFRKEGQNVTLSCEQNLNHDAMYWYRQDPGQGLRLIYYSQIVNDFQKGDIAEGYSVSREKKESFPLTVTSAQKNPTAFYLCASSTGQGDNSPLHFGNGTRLTVT.